This record looks at one T cell receptor (beta chain) sequence and its context. Its target is unknown. The assay was immunoSEQ multiplex PCR, and TCRdb's table has in-frame clones only and misses some. The profile shows under 80,000 clones, 87% of them singletons. These data come from a study of T cell responses to AZD1222 COVID-19 vaccine. Germline loops: CDR1 SGDLS, CDR2 YYNGEE. Between the trimmed V and J ends, which lost 3 bases and 9 bases, there was a span of 13 bases. This CDR3 has 13 residues. Study results and caveats: After two AZD1222 doses, spike-specific TCR breadth and depth rose versus day 0. Only a handful of AZD1222 recipients, more than five in all, had baseline seropositivity.

This clonotype originated in an adult who received the AZD1222 COVID-19 vaccine. J is TRBJ2-1 and V is TRBV9, with D possibly TRBD1 on 6 matching bases. The sample here was peripheral blood, taken 28 days after the second AZD1222 dose. In DNA form, the CDR3 reads TGTGCCAGCAGCGCCTACAGGGCCACTGAGCAGTTCTTC. It yields the protein CASSAYRATEQFF.